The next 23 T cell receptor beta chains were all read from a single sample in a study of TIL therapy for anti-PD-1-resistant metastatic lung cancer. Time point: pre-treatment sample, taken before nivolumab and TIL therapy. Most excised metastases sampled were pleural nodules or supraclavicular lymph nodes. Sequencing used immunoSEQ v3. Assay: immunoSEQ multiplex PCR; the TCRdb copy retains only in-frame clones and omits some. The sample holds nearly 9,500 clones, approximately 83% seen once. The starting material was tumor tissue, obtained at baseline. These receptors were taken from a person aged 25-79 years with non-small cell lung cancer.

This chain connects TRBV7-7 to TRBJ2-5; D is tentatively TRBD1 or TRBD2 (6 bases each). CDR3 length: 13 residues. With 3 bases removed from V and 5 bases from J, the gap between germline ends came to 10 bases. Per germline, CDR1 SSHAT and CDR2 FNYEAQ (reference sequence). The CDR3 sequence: CASSFGGRETQYF. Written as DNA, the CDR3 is TGTGCCAGCAGCTTCGGGGGCCGGGAGACCCAGTACTTC.

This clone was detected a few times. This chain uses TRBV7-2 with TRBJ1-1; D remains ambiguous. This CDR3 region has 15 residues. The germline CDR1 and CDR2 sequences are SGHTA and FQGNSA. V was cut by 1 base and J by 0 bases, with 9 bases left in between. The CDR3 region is CASSLVRHLNTEAFF. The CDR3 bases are TGTGCCAGCAGCTTAGTCAGGCATTTGAACACTGAAGCTTTCTTT. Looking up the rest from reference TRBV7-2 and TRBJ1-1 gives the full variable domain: GAGVSQSPSNKVTEKGKDVELRCDPISGHTALYWYRQSLGQGLEFLIYFQGNSAPDKSGLPSDRFSAERTGGSVSTLTIQRTQQEDSAVYLCASSLVRHLNTEAFFGQGTRLTVV.

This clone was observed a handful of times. The CDR3 region has the DNA TGTGCCAGCAGAGGGAGAGGGGTCCAACCTAGCGCAGATACGCAGTATTTT. It codes for CASRGRGVQPSADTQYF. The V call is TRBV21-1, the J call TRBJ2-3; the table's D call, TRBD2, was not checked against the DNA. TRBV21-1 is assigned pseudogene status. The CDR3 sequence is 17 residues long.

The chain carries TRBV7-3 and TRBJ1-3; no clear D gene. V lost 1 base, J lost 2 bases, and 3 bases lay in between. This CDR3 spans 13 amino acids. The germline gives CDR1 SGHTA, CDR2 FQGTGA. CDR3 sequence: CASSLRTGNTIYF. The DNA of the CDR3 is TGTGCCAGCAGCTTAAGGACTGGAAACACCATATATTTT.

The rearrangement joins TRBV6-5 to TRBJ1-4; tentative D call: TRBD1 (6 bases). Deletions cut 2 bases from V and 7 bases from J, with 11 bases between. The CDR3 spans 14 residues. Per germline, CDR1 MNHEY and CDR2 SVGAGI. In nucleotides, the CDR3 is TGTGCCAGCAGTTACGGGGGCGGGGTTGAAAAACTGTTTTTT. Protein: CASSYGGGVEKLFF.

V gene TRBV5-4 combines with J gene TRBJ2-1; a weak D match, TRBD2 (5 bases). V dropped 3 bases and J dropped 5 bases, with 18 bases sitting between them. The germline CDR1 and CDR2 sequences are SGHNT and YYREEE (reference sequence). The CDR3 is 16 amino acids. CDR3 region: CASSSRAGPRDNEQFF. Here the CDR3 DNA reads TGTGCCAGCAGCTCGAGGGCCGGGCCGCGGGACAATGAGCAGTTCTTC.

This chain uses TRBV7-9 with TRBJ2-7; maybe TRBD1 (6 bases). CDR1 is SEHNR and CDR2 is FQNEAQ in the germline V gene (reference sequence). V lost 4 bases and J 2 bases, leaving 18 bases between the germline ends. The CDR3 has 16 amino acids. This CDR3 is CASSSTMGATAYEQYF. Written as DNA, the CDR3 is TGTGCCAGCAGCTCAACAATGGGGGCAACTGCCTACGAGCAGTACTTC. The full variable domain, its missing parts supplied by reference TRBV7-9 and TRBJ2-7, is DTGVSQNPRHKITKRGQNVTFRCDPISEHNRLYWYRQTLGQGPEFLTYFQNEAQLEKSRLLSDRFSAERPKGSFSTLEIQRTEQGDSAMYLCASSSTMGATAYEQYFGPGTRLTVT.

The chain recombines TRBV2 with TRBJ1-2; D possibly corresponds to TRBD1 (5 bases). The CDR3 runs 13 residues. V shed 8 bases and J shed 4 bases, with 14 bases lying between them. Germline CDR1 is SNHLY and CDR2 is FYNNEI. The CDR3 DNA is TGTGCCAGCCAAGCAGACAGTGGCTATGGCTACACCTTC. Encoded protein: CASQADSGYGYTF. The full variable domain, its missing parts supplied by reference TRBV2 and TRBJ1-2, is EPEVTQTPSHQVTQMGQEVILRCVPISNHLYFYWYRQILGQKVEFLVSFYNNEISEKSEIFDDQFSVERPDGSNFTLKIRSTKLEDSAMYFCASQADSGYGYTFGSGTRLTVV.

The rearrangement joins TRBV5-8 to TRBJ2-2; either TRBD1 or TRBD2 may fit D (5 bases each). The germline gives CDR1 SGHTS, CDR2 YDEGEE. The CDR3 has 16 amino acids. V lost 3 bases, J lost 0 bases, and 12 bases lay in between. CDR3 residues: CASSSGRTSNTGELFF. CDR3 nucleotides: TGTGCCAGCAGCTCGGGACGGACTTCGAACACCGGGGAGCTGTTTTTT. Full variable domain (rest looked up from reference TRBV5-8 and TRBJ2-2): EAGVTQSPTHLIKTRGQQATLRCSPISGHTSVYWYQQALGLGLQFLLWYDEGEERNRGNFPPRFSGRQFPNYSSELNVNALELEDSALYLCASSSGRTSNTGELFFGEGSRLTVL.

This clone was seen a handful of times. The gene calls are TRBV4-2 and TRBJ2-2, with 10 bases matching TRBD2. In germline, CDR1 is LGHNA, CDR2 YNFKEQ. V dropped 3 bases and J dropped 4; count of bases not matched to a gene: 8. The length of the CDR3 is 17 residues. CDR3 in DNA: TGTGCCAGCAGCCAGAGCGGGACTAGCGCCGGCACCGGGGAGCTGTTTTTT. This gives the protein CASSQSGTSAGTGELFF.

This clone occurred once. The CDR3 sequence: CASSPPRRNTIYF. The CDR3 DNA reads as TGTGCCAGCAGCCCACCGAGGAGAAACACCATATATTTT. The V call is TRBV11-2, the J call TRBJ1-3; D gene uncertain. Germline V gene data show CDR1 as SGHAT and CDR2 as FQNNGV. This CDR3 has 13 amino acids. V lost 5 bases to trimming and J lost 5 bases, with 10 bases between them.

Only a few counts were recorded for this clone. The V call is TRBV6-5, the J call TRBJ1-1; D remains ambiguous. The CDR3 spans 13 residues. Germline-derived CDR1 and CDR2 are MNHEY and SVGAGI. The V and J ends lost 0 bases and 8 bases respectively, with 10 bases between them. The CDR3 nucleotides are TGTGCCAGCAGTTACTCCAGGACGGAAGAAGCTTTCTTT. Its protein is CASSYSRTEEAFF.

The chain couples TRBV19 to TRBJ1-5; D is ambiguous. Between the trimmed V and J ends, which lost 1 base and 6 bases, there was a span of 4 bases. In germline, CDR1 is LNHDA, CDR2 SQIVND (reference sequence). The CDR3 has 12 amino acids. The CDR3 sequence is CASSIVGQPQHF. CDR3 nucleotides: TGTGCCAGTAGTATAGTAGGTCAGCCCCAGCATTTT.

The CDR3 region is CASGLELGYNEQFF. CDR3 bases: TGTGCTAGTGGTTTGGAGTTGGGATACAATGAGCAGTTCTTC. V usage is TRBV12-5 and J usage is TRBJ2-1; D not resolved. The CDR3 contains 14 residues. Per germline, CDR1 LGHNT and CDR2 FRNRAP. V dropped 1 base and J dropped 4 bases, with 8 bases sitting between them.

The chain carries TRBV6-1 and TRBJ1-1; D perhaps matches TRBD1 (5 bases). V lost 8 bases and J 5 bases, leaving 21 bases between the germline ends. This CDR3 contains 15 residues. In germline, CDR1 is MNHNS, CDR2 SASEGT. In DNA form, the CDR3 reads TGTGCCAGCCAGAAAGTGGGGTCCGGGGGGACTGAAGCTTTCTTT. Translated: CASQKVGSGGTEAFF.

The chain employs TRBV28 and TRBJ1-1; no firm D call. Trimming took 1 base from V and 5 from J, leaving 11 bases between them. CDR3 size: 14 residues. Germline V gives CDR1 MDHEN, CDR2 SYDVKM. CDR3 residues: CASSLLGWSTEAFF. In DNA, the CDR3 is TGTGCCAGCAGTTTATTAGGGTGGTCGACTGAAGCTTTCTTT.

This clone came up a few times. This CDR3 reads CSAGDTKAFF. The CDR3 region has the DNA TGCAGTGCTGGGGACACGAAGGCTTTCTTT. V is TRBV20-1 and J is TRBJ1-1; possible D gene TRBD1, 6 bases. The CDR3 spans 10 residues. Between the trimmed V and J ends, which lost 5 bases and 11 bases, there was a span of 12 bases. Looked up from germline, CDR1 is DFQATT and CDR2 is SNEGSKA (reference sequence).

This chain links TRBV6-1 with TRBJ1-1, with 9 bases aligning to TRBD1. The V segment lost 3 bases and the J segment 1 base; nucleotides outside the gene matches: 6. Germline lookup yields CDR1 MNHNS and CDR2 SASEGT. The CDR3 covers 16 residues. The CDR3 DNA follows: TGTGCCAGCAGTGATTGGACAGGGGCCGCGAACACTGAAGCTTTCTTT. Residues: CASSDWTGAANTEAFF.

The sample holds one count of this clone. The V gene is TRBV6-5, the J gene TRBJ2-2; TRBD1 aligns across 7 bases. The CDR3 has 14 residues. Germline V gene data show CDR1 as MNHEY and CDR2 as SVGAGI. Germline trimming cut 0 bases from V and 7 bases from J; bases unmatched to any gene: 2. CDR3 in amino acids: CASSYSGGGGELFF. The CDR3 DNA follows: TGTGCCAGCAGTTACTCAGGGGGCGGCGGGGAGCTGTTTTTT.

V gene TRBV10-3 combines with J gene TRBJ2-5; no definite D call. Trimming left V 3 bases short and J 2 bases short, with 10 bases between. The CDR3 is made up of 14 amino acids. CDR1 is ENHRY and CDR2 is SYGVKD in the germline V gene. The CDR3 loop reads CAISEGRPQETQYF. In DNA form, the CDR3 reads TGTGCCATCAGTGAAGGCAGACCTCAAGAGACCCAGTACTTC.

CDR3 DNA: TGTGCCAGCAGCTTATATGAGGGAATGGACACTGAAGCTTTCTTT. Its protein is CASSLYEGMDTEAFF. The chain is built from TRBV11-3 and TRBJ1-1; D gene uncertain. The germline CDR1 and CDR2 sequences are SGHNT and YENEEA. V shed 2 bases and J shed 3 bases, with 13 bases lying between them. This CDR3 is built from 15 residues.

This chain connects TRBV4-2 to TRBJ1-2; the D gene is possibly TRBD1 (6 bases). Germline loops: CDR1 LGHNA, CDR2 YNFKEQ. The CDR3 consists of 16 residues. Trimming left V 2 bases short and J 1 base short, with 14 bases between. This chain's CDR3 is CASSQPRGQSNYGYTF. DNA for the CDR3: TGTGCCAGCAGCCAACCGCGAGGACAGAGTAACTATGGCTACACCTTC.

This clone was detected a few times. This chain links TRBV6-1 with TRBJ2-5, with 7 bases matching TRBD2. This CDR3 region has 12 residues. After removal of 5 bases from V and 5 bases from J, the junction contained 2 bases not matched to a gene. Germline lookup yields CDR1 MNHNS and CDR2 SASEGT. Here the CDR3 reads CASSTGGETQYF. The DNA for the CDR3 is TGTGCCAGCAGTACCGGGGGGGAGACCCAGTACTTC.